Listed below are T cell receptor beta chains from one sample, sequenced in a study of T cell responses to AZD1222 COVID-19 vaccine. Repertoires were generated with immunoSEQ multiplex PCR, while TCRdb's copy carries only in-frame clones and drops some. The table has more than 95,000 clones, 70% to 90% seen once. The starting material was peripheral blood, obtained on day 0 of AZD1222 vaccination. The receptors shown here come from an adult in good health. The CDR3 runs from the conserved cysteine through the conserved F or W. Clone sizes are given selectively: once, few, many, or a class where the clone is expanded.

clone_size	v_call	cdr3_aa
.	TRBV11-1	CASSLRTSSYEQYF
.	TRBV9	CASSTWTYGYTF
few	TRBV4-2	CASMGASGGNNEQFF
.	TRBV2	CASREQGPSNQPQHF
once	TRBV12-3/TRBV12-4	CASSFGGTDGYTF
.	TRBV4-2	CASSQVVDTEAFF
.	TRBV14	CASTLGQGNQPQHF
.	TRBV7-2	CASSRTLNEATEAFF
.	TRBV5-1	CASSLGQNNSPLHF
.	TRBV4-2	CASSQAGPRIEKLFF
.	TRBV6-5	CASSYSGMNTEAFF
.	TRBV7-8	CASSSRTPGFGNTEAFF
.	TRBV7-9	CASSLNLGTGGGPTDTQYF
.	TRBV5-4	CASSLEPIADIQYF
.	TRBV4-1	CASSNGTGEGNTGELFF
once	TRBV18	CASSPPRTMNTGELFF
.	TRBV3-1/TRBV3-2	CASTLRGGPTGELFF
.	TRBV7-3	CASSLYSGLTYEQYF
.	TRBV6-6	CASTPSSFSGSSYNEQFF
.	TRBV7-6	CASSSKAGVNEQYF
.	TRBV7-3	CASSFQLAGAEQYF
.	TRBV7-8	CASSGNHLGLAGRHEQYF
.	TRBV27	CASSFLGSGLNYGYTF
.	TRBV7-9	CASSLQGPYNSPLHF
.	TRBV10-3	CAISENKGQGFYGYTF
.	TRBV25-1	CASSDPGDVSGNTIYF
.	TRBV7-2	CASSLAGGYSYEQYF
few	TRBV12-5	CASGLGDRNTEAFF
.	TRBV6-1	CASSERRGEEGTGTGTLYEQYF
.	TRBV5-5	CASSLAQDSLKWGYNSPLHF
.	TRBV30	CAWSVRRHNSGNTIYF